The 19 T cell receptor beta chains below come from one sample, sequenced in a study of cytotoxic CD8 clonotypes in ibrutinib-treated CLL. Only in-frame clones appear in the TCRdb table, and some are missing; sequencing was by immunoSEQ multiplex PCR. The data hold some 150,000 clones, with approximately 80% observed a single time. This sample comprised PBMCs, obtained after 12 months of ibrutinib treatment. These receptors were collected from a human donor with chronic lymphocytic leukemia.

V gene TRBV30 combines with J gene TRBJ1-5; 7 bases are shared with TRBD1. With V trimmed by 2 bases and J by 3 bases, 7 bases remained unmatched. Germline CDR1 and CDR2: GTSNPN and SVGIG (reference sequence). CDR3 size: 15 residues. This CDR3 reads CAWSSYRGYNQPQHF. CDR3 DNA sequence: TGTGCCTGGAGTAGCTACAGGGGCTACAATCAGCCCCAGCATTTT. The full variable domain, its missing parts supplied by reference TRBV30 and TRBJ1-5, is SQTIHQWPATLVQPVGSPLSLECTVEGTSNPNLYWYRQAAGRGLQLLFYSVGIGQISSEVPQNLSASRPQDRQFILSSKKLLLSDSGFYLCAWSSYRGYNQPQHFGDGTRLSIL.

The genes are TRBV2 and TRBJ2-5; D might be TRBD2 (6 bases). Germline V gene sequence: CDR1 SNHLY, CDR2 FYNNEI. Trimming removed 2 bases from V and 5 bases from J, with 15 bases in between. The CDR3 has 15 amino acids. The DNA of the CDR3 is TGTGCCAGCAGTGAACCGAGGGGACTGCCGGAGACCCAGTACTTC. It is translated as CASSEPRGLPETQYF.

The chain couples TRBV11-2 to TRBJ1-5; D is possibly TRBD1 (5 bases). This CDR3 region has 13 residues. Germline loops: CDR1 SGHAT, CDR2 FQNNGV. V was shortened by 5 bases and J by 9 bases, with 14 bases between the two germline ends. The chain's CDR3 is CASSQTELGPQHF. The CDR3 DNA is TGTGCCAGCAGCCAGACAGAATTGGGGCCCCAGCATTTT.

The V call is TRBV6-5, the J call TRBJ2-1, with 11 bases fitting TRBD2. The V gene's germline CDR1 is MNHEY and CDR2 SVGAGI. The CDR3 has 15 residues. J gave up 7 bases and V 5 bases, and 7 bases lay outside the gene matches. CDR3 residues: CASSVGLAVSNEQFF. CDR3 nucleotide sequence: TGTGCCAGCAGTGTGGGACTAGCGGTTTCAAATGAGCAGTTCTTC.

This clone has just one count. This chain links TRBV27 with TRBJ1-1; D not resolved. The V gene lost 2 bases and the J gene lost 1 base, with 5 bases spanning the gap. Germline CDR1 MNHEY, CDR2 SMNVEV (reference sequence). The CDR3 length is 13 residues. The CDR3 bases are TGTGCCAGCAGTTTACAAGGGAACACTGAAGCTTTCTTT. Its translation is CASSLQGNTEAFF.

Ten or more counts support this clone. V usage is TRBV27 and J usage is TRBJ1-4, with D uncertain. This CDR3 comprises 19 residues. V was trimmed by 0 bases and J by 0 bases, leaving 17 bases between them. CDR1 MNHEY and CDR2 SMNVEV come from the germline V gene (reference sequence). The CDR3 here is CASSLSWQASHATNEKLFF. The CDR3 region has the DNA TGTGCCAGCAGTTTATCGTGGCAGGCCAGTCATGCAACTAATGAAAAACTGTTTTTT.

Concerning this clone: The sample contains more than one DNA sequence encoding this CDR3. The chain carries TRBV30 and TRBJ1-1; no firm D call. The CDR3 runs to 11 residues. Trimming removed 0 bases from V and 7 bases from J, with 6 bases in between. Germline CDR1 and CDR2: GTSNPN and SVGIG (reference sequence). The CDR3 loop is CAWSVRVEAFF. In DNA form, the CDR3 reads TGTGCCTGGAGTGTACGGGTTGAAGCTTTCTTT.

This clone has more than one count but fewer than ten. The chain joins TRBV28 to TRBJ1-5; perhaps TRBD1 as D (6 bases). The CDR3 has 17 residues. Germline CDR1 and CDR2: MDHEN and SYDVKM. V was shortened by 6 bases and J by 3 bases, with 21 bases between the two germline ends. CDR3 in DNA: TGTGCCAGCAGCCAAAGCGTCGGGGGCTTGGACAATCAGCCCCAGCATTTT. Residues: CASSQSVGGLDNQPQHF.

The chain links TRBV5-6 to TRBJ2-7; D is perhaps TRBD2 (5 bases). CDR1 and CDR2 (germline): SGHDT, YYEEEE. Trimming removed 0 bases at V and 3 bases at J, with 7 bases between. The CDR3 consists of 13 residues. The CDR3 DNA sequence: TGTGCCAGCAGCTTGGGGGGAGACTACGAGCAGTACTTC. This translates into CASSLGGDYEQYF.

A few counts support this clone. The V gene is TRBV4-2, the J gene TRBJ2-2, with D perhaps matching TRBD1 (6 bases). From germline, CDR1 is LGHNA and CDR2 YNFKEQ. Trimming removed 4 bases from V and 0 bases from J, with 15 bases in between. This CDR3 comprises 17 residues. CDR3 sequence: CASSLIEGTPNTGELFF. The CDR3 coding sequence is TGTGCCAGCAGCCTTATCGAAGGGACACCGAACACCGGGGAGCTGTTTTTT.

This clone was seen a few times. The rearrangement uses TRBV7-9 and TRBJ2-1; 9 bases align to TRBD2. J was trimmed by 8 bases and V by 1 base; bases with no gene match: 12. CDR3 length: 17 amino acids. CDR1 and CDR2 from the germline V gene are SEHNR and FQNEAQ (reference sequence). In DNA, the CDR3 is TGTGCCAGCAGCTTAGGGGTTAGCGGGGGACGCGGGGATGAGCAGTTCTTC. Its protein is CASSLGVSGGRGDEQFF.

The J gene is TRBJ2-3, the V gene TRBV12-5, with TRBD1 matching 10 bases. The CDR3 length is 16 residues. V shed 4 bases and J 3 bases; nucleotides not matched to a gene: 7. The V gene's germline CDR1 is LGHNT and CDR2 FRNRAP. The CDR3: CASGSGTGVFTDTQYF. CDR3 coding DNA: TGTGCTAGTGGTTCGGGGACAGGGGTTTTTACAGATACGCAGTATTTT.

This clone was found once. The chain recombines TRBV4-3 with TRBJ2-3; D is perhaps TRBD1 (5 bases). The CDR3 length is 14 residues. With 1 base removed from V and 6 bases from J, the gap between germline ends came to 11 bases. Per the germline V gene, CDR1 is LGHNA and CDR2 is YSLEER. The CDR3 spells CASSQVQGLDTQYF. The CDR3, as DNA: TGCGCCAGCAGCCAAGTTCAGGGTTTGGATACGCAGTATTTT.

The chain carries TRBV20-1 and TRBJ2-4; 7 bases align to TRBD1. The germline CDR1 and CDR2 sequences are DFQATT and SNEGSKA (reference sequence). J lost 6 bases, V lost 5 bases, and 1 base had no gene match. This CDR3 contains 11 residues. The CDR3 DNA reads as TGCAGTGCTGGGGACAGAAACATTCAGTACTTC. This codes for CSAGDRNIQYF.

This clone has a single count. The chain has TRBV19 and TRBJ2-7; 8 bases agree with TRBD1. This CDR3 region has 15 residues. The J segment lost 2 bases and the V segment lost 3 bases, leaving 6 bases of the junction unmatched. Germline CDR1 and CDR2: LNHDA and SQIVND (reference sequence). Here the CDR3 DNA reads TGTGCCAGTAGTATTGGGACAGGAGTCCCCTACGAGCAGTACTTC. It specifies CASSIGTGVPYEQYF.

For this clone: Other DNA sequences of this sample code for an identical CDR3. V is TRBV7-2 and J is TRBJ2-5, with D unresolved. The CDR3 runs to 11 residues. Trimming took 2 bases from V and 5 from J, leaving 3 bases between them. From germline, CDR1 is SGHTA and CDR2 FQGNSA. The DNA of the CDR3 is TGTGCCAGCAGCTTATCCGAGACCCAGTACTTC. Translated: CASSLSETQYF.

This rearrangement joins TRBV11-3 to TRBJ2-7; 8 nucleotides line up with TRBD2. J gave up 2 bases and V 5 bases, and 17 bases lay outside the gene matches. The germline gives CDR1 SGHNT, CDR2 YENEEA. CDR3 length: 18 amino acids. The CDR3 loop reads CASSVRQRSGTRPYEQYF. CDR3 DNA sequence: TGTGCCAGCAGCGTAAGACAGCGATCCGGGACTAGGCCCTACGAGCAGTACTTC.

This clone was picked up many times. The chain has TRBV7-9 and TRBJ1-1; D may be TRBD1 (6 bases). Trimming shortened V by 5 bases and J by 5 bases, and 9 bases separated the two germline ends. The V gene's germline CDR1 is SEHNR and CDR2 FQNEAQ (reference sequence). CDR3 size: 12 residues. CDR3 residues: CASSHRVTEAFF. The DNA for the CDR3 is TGTGCCAGCAGCCACAGGGTTACTGAAGCTTTCTTT.

The chain recombines TRBV7-2 with TRBJ2-7, with TRBD2 matching over 8 bases. After removal of 7 bases from V and 1 base from J, the junction contained 9 bases not matched to a gene. Germline CDR1 SGHTA, CDR2 FQGNSA. The CDR3 is made up of 15 amino acids. This chain's CDR3 is CASTPGGGGSYEQYF. CDR3 nucleotide sequence: TGTGCCAGCACCCCCGGGGGCGGGGGGTCCTACGAGCAGTACTTC.